The 24 T cell receptor beta chains given below trace back to one sample, sequenced in a study of T-cell memory formation after mild COVID-19. TCRdb called the 5' RACE reads again in MiXCR, with one record for every CDR3 protein. The table shows 200,000 to 250,000 distinct CDR3 sequences, with over 8.5% occurring only once. The sample taken for sequencing was PBMCs or a T cell subset sorted from them (not recorded which). Receptors were obtained from a man aged 18 to 29 who had mild COVID-19 (a few samples of this study predate the infection). Cell type and time point are not known.

Many counts were recorded for this clonotype. V and J are TRBV7-3 and TRBJ1-1, with 7 bases that match TRBD1. Germline assignment: CDR1 SGHTA and CDR2 FQGTGA. With V trimmed by 1 base and J by 8 bases, 4 bases remained unmatched. CDR3 length: 13 amino acids. CDR3 loop: CASSLMAGGEAFF. The CDR3 DNA sequence: TGTGCCAGCAGCTTAATGGCAGGGGGAGAAGCTTTCTTT. The variable domain in full, with the rest retrieved from reference TRBV7-3 and TRBJ1-1, is GAGVSQTPSNKVTEKGKYVELRCDPISGHTALYWYRQSLGQGPEFLIYFQGTGAADDSGLPNDRFFAVRPEGSVSTLKIQRTERGDSAVYLCASSLMAGGEAFFGQGTRLTVV.

The chain couples TRBV9 to TRBJ2-6; weak D call: TRBD1 (6 bases). Per germline, CDR1 SGDLS and CDR2 YYNGEE. The germline V and J ends were trimmed by 6 bases and 0 bases, with 13 bases remaining between them. The CDR3 spans 16 residues. CDR3 sequence reads: CASTMDRYSGANVLTF. In DNA form, the CDR3 reads TGTGCCAGCACGATGGACAGATACTCTGGGGCCAACGTCCTGACTTTC.

The rearrangement joins TRBV9 to TRBJ1-1; D is possibly TRBD1 (5 bases). V was trimmed by 4 bases and J by 1 base, leaving 14 bases between them. CDR1 SGDLS and CDR2 YYNGEE come from the germline V gene. The CDR3 runs 15 residues. CDR3 in amino acids: CASSNRDRENTEAFF. DNA of the CDR3: TGTGCCAGCAGCAACCGGGACCGAGAGAACACTGAAGCTTTCTTT.

The chain employs TRBV27 and TRBJ2-7, with TRBD2 matching 8 bases. V lost 5 bases and J lost 4; bases outside the gene matches: 4. The CDR3 has 13 amino acids. CDR1 is MNHEY and CDR2 is SMNVEV in the germline V gene (reference sequence). CDR3 coding DNA: TGTGCCAGCAGTGAGCGGGGGCGGTACGAGCAGTACTTC. It codes for CASSERGRYEQYF.

The chain couples TRBV7-9 to TRBJ2-4, with D perhaps TRBD1 (5 bases). There are 15 residues in the CDR3. Deletions cut 1 base from V and 7 bases from J, with 14 bases between. Looked up from germline, CDR1 is SEHNR and CDR2 is FQNEAQ (reference sequence). For the CDR3, the DNA is TGTGCCAGCAGCTTAGATGGGGCTGGGCGCAACATTCAGTACTTC. Translating it yields CASSLDGAGRNIQYF.

Many counts were recorded for this clonotype. The CDR3 DNA reads as TGTGCCAGCAGCTTACGGTGGGGGCGCGGGGGGGCCTCACCGTTCTTC. This encodes CASSLRWGRGGASPFF. The V and J genes are TRBV7-2 and TRBJ2-1; TRBD2 aligns across 9 bases. The germline CDR1 and CDR2 sequences are SGHTA and FQGNSA. J gave up 15 bases and V 2 bases, and 17 bases lay outside the gene matches. CDR3 length: 16 residues.

The gene calls are TRBV4-3 and TRBJ1-1; D ambiguous. CDR1 LGHNA and CDR2 YSLEER come from the germline V gene. The CDR3 length is 16 residues. Trimming removed 0 bases from V and 0 bases from J, with 11 bases in between. The CDR3 loop reads CASSQDGPGMNTEAFF. CDR3 DNA sequence: TGCGCCAGCAGCCAAGACGGCCCGGGGATGAACACTGAAGCTTTCTTT.

The chain recombines TRBV7-9 with TRBJ1-2; perhaps TRBD1 as D (6 bases). The CDR3 covers 15 residues. Germline CDR1 SEHNR, CDR2 FQNEAQ (reference sequence). Trimming cost V 5 bases and J 0 bases, with 13 bases left between them. The CDR3 sequence is CASSPLTGTNYGYTF. The CDR3 region has the DNA TGTGCCAGCAGCCCCCTAACAGGGACTAACTATGGCTACACCTTC. Complete variable domain (other parts from reference TRBV7-9 and TRBJ1-2): DTGVSQNPRHKITKRGQNVTFRCDPISEHNRLYWYRQTLGQGPEFLTYFQNEAQLEKSRLLSDRFSAERPKGSFSTLEIQRTEQGDSAMYLCASSPLTGTNYGYTFGSGTRLTVV.

The gene calls are TRBV5-1 and TRBJ1-1, with 9 bases that match TRBD1. The V gene end was trimmed by 0 bases and the J gene end by 1 base; junction bases not matched to a gene: 1. The CDR3 covers 15 residues. Germline V gives CDR1 SGHRS, CDR2 YFSETQ. CDR3 nucleotides: TGCGCCAGCAGCTTGGGGGGACAGGGGAACACTGAAGCTTTCTTT. This codes for CASSLGGQGNTEAFF.

This clonotype was seen a handful of times. The chain uses TRBV11-2 and TRBJ1-4; no firm D call. Trimming removed 6 bases from V and 2 bases from J, with 7 bases in between. This CDR3 is built from 13 residues. Germline lookup yields CDR1 SGHAT and CDR2 FQNNGV. The CDR3: CASSGVTNEKLFF. CDR3 bases: TGTGCCAGCAGTGGGGTTACTAATGAAAAACTGTTTTTT.

This clonotype has only a few counts. This chain links TRBV7-2 with TRBJ2-7; D remains unclear. CDR1 SGHTA and CDR2 FQGNSA come from the germline V gene. Trimming took 4 bases from V and 5 from J, leaving 15 bases between them. This CDR3 is 14 amino acids long. Here the CDR3 reads CASSSNPQVNEQYF. Here the CDR3 DNA reads TGTGCCAGCAGCTCTAACCCTCAGGTGAACGAGCAGTACTTC.

This clonotype was counted a few times. The rearrangement uses TRBV24-1 and TRBJ2-3; D unresolved. Trimming took off 5 bases at V and 2 bases at J, with 10 bases between the two ends. The CDR3 spans 14 residues. From germline, CDR1 is KGHDR and CDR2 SFDVKD. The CDR3 nucleotides read TGTGCCACCAGTGGAAGGTTGGCCACAGATACGCAGTATTTT. Its translation: CATSGRLATDTQYF.

The CDR3 region is CSVEDLRRAQETQYF. In nucleotides, the CDR3 is TGCAGCGTTGAAGATCTAAGACGGGCCCAAGAGACCCAGTACTTC. The chain couples TRBV29-1 to TRBJ2-5; D gene ambiguous. The length of the CDR3 is 15 residues. The V gene lost 0 bases and the J gene lost 1 base, with 12 bases spanning the gap. The V gene's germline CDR1 is SQVTM and CDR2 ANQGSEA. Looking up the rest from reference TRBV29-1 and TRBJ2-5 gives the full variable domain: SAVISQKPSRDICQRGTSLTIQCQVDSQVTMMFWYRQQPGQSLTLIATANQGSEATYESGFVIDKFPISRPNLTFSTLTVSNMSPEDSSIYLCSVEDLRRAQETQYFGPGTRLLVL.

There are a few counts of this clonotype. CDR3 loop: CASSQARSRNSPLHF. The CDR3 DNA is TGCGCCAGCAGTCAAGCCCGCAGCCGAAATTCACCCCTCCACTTT. This chain uses TRBV23-1 with TRBJ1-6; no definite D call. TRBV23-1 counts as an open reading frame of uncertain function. The ends were cut back, 2 bases at V and 7 bases at J, with 12 bases in the middle. The CDR3 sequence is 15 residues long.

This clonotype was counted between two and nine times. This chain uses TRBV5-5 with TRBJ1-2; 7 bases line up with TRBD1. The CDR3 is 14 amino acids. J was trimmed by 2 bases and V by 2 bases; bases with no gene match: 3. In germline, CDR1 is SGHKS, CDR2 YYEKEE (reference sequence). CDR3 in amino acids: CASSFQTGNYGYTF. Written as DNA, the CDR3 is TGTGCCAGCAGCTTCCAGACAGGGAACTATGGCTACACCTTC.

This chain connects TRBV4-1 to TRBJ1-2; D is possibly TRBD1 (6 bases). V lost 4 bases, J lost 2 bases, and 8 bases lay in between. CDR3 length equals 13 residues. CDR1 MGHRA and CDR2 YSYEKL come from the germline V gene. In DNA, the CDR3 is TGCGCCAGCAGCCGGGACAAAAACTATGGCTACACCTTC. As protein: CASSRDKNYGYTF.

The chain uses TRBV5-1 and TRBJ1-6; D might be TRBD1 (5 bases). The germline CDR1 and CDR2 sequences are SGHRS and YFSETQ. This CDR3 spans 16 amino acids. Deletions cut 1 base from V and 9 bases from J, with 17 bases between. The CDR3 is CASSLMYQGSSSPLHF. The CDR3 bases are TGCGCCAGCAGCTTGATGTACCAGGGTTCAAGTTCACCCCTCCACTTT.

This clonotype was seen a few times. V is TRBV7-2 and J is TRBJ2-3; D is perhaps TRBD1 or TRBD2 (5 bases each). The CDR3 totals 15 residues. From germline, CDR1 is SGHTA and CDR2 FQGNSA. With 3 bases removed from V and 4 bases from J, the gap between germline ends came to 14 bases. The CDR3 protein is CASSFSGAQPDTQYF. The CDR3 DNA reads as TGTGCCAGCAGCTTCTCCGGGGCCCAGCCAGATACGCAGTATTTT.

This clonotype was counted at least ten times. This chain links TRBV5-8 with TRBJ1-1, with D perhaps matching TRBD1 (6 bases). V dropped 5 bases and J dropped 3 bases, with 17 bases sitting between them. Looked up from germline, CDR1 is SGHTS and CDR2 is YDEGEE. The CDR3 consists of 15 residues. The CDR3 here is CASSEPGTRDTEAFF. The CDR3 nucleotides read TGTGCCAGCAGTGAACCCGGGACAAGGGACACTGAAGCTTTCTTT.

J is TRBJ2-7 and V is TRBV6-5; 7 bases fit TRBD2. Trimming took 10 bases from V and 3 from J; bases not matched to a gene: 12. Per the germline V gene, CDR1 is MNHEY and CDR2 is SVGAGI. There are 14 residues in the CDR3. The CDR3 here is CAIRRAGPSYEQYF. The CDR3 DNA is TGTGCCATTCGGAGAGCGGGGCCCAGCTACGAGCAGTACTTC.

This clonotype was seen more than once but under ten times. The V and J genes are TRBV10-1 and TRBJ2-3, with 7 bases that match TRBD1. Unmatched junction bases numbered 12, after V lost 3 bases and J lost 3 bases. Germline V gives CDR1 WNHNN, CDR2 SYGVQD (reference sequence). This CDR3 has 17 residues. CDR3 in DNA: TGCGCCAGCAGTGAATCGAGGGGGCAGTATCGTACAGATACGCAGTATTTT. It specifies CASSESRGQYRTDTQYF.

The chain has TRBV23-1 and TRBJ2-5; D may be TRBD2 (6 bases). TRBV23-1 is identified as an open reading frame with a role that is uncertain. This CDR3 has 19 residues. The V end was cut by 0 bases, the J end by 3 bases, with 23 bases between. CDR3 DNA sequence: TGCGCCAGCAGTCAATCGTCGGGGCGGGGACCCCCCGTGAAAGAGACCCAGTACTTC. Translation: CASSQSSGRGPPVKETQYF.

The rearrangement links TRBV7-6 to TRBJ2-3, with D tentatively TRBD2 (6 bases). The CDR3 loop spans 15 amino acids. Trimming removed 1 base from V and 1 base from J, with 9 bases in between. Per the germline V gene, CDR1 is SGHVS and CDR2 is FNYEAQ. The CDR3 DNA reads as TGTGCCAGCAGCTTAGGGGTAGCGGGCACAGATACGCAGTATTTT. It yields the protein CASSLGVAGTDTQYF.

This clonotype appeared a few times. The chain joins TRBV4-1 to TRBJ2-7; D is ambiguous. V was cut by 0 bases and J by 4 bases, with 13 bases left in between. CDR3 length: 15 residues. Per germline, CDR1 MGHRA and CDR2 YSYEKL. This chain's CDR3 is CASSQERRQEYEQYF. CDR3 DNA: TGCGCCAGCAGCCAAGAAAGAAGGCAAGAGTACGAGCAGTACTTC.